This record looks at one T cell receptor beta chain sequence and its context. Its antigen is not known. Clones were read by immunoSEQ multiplex PCR, and TCRdb kept only the in-frame ones, dropping some. There are 38,000 or so clones in the sample; around 77% occur only once, and 20% lies in the top ten. Over 80,000 naive or memory CD4+ cells were cultured with CEF peptides for about 10 days. The sample is drawn from a study of CD4 T cells in relation to SARS-CoV-2 and coronaviruses. Across the whole study: The HLA restriction of the shared crossreactive spike epitopes was mapped.

The CDR3 is 15 residues long. Germline trimming cut 4 bases from V and 4 bases from J; bases unmatched to any gene: 9. Germline V gene lookup returns CDR1 SGDLS and CDR2 YYNGEE. This TCR came from an adult with COVID-19. Sequencing was performed on memory CD4+ T cells from PBMCs, cultured in vitro. This chain uses TRBV9 with TRBJ1-1; 8 nucleotides agree with TRBD1. CDR3 residues: CASSTETGAGTEAFF. The CDR3 DNA sequence: TGTGCCAGCAGCACAGAGACAGGGGCTGGCACTGAAGCTTTCTTT.